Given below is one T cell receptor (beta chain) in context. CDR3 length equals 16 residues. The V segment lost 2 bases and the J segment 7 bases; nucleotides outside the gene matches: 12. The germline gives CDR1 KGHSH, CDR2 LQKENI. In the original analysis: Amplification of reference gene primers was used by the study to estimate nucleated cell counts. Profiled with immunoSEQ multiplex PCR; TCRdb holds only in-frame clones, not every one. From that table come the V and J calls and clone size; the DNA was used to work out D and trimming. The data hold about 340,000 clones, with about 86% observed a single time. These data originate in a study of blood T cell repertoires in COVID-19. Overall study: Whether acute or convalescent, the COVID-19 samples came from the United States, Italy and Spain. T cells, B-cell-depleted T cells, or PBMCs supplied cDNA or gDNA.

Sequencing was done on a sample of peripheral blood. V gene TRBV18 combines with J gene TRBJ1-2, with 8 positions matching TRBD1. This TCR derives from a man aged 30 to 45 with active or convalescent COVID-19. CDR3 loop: CASSPGLGQGVGGYTF. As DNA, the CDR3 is TGTGCCAGCTCACCAGGGCTTGGACAGGGAGTAGGTGGCTACACCTTC.